This paragraph reports one T cell receptor beta chain. Method: immunoSEQ multiplex PCR; TCRdb's copy keeps in-frame clones and lacks some. The data contain about 59,000 clones, about 82% of them singletons. This specimen comes from a study of T cells in tumors after PD-1 blockade. Study-level information: Patients had no prior checkpoint blockade, systemic immunosuppressants, or anti-cancer therapy within 4 weeks. Daily vismodegib 150 mg continued in a subset of anti-PD-1-treated patients. Blood samples averaged around 100,000 templates (range about 22,000-260,000) and more than 35,000 unique clonotypes.

Germline CDR1 reads MNHEY; CDR2 reads SVGAGI. The CDR3 spans 14 residues. Deletions cut 5 bases from V and 4 bases from J, with 15 bases between. This specimen was PBMCs, taken before anti-PD-1 treatment. The TCR comes from a human donor with basal cell carcinoma. The chain uses TRBV6-5 and TRBJ2-7; TRBD2 is a possible D gene (6 bases). This chain's CDR3 is CASSRRTGGYEQYF. DNA for the CDR3: TGTGCCAGCAGTCGGCGGACCGGGGGATACGAGCAGTACTTC.